In its sample, the clone carrying this TCR beta chain was seen once. The record originates from a study of blood T cell repertoires in COVID-19. Generated by immunoSEQ multiplex PCR, the TCRdb table keeps only in-frame clones and is missing some. The sample lists about 62,000 clones, approximately 80% occurring once. V dropped 1 base and J dropped 8 bases, with 20 bases sitting between them. The V gene's germline CDR1 is MGHDK and CDR2 SYGVNS. There are 16 residues in the CDR3. This clonotype was sampled from a woman of 80 years or more with active or convalescent COVID-19. Material: peripheral blood. This sequence joins TRBV25-1 and TRBJ1-2; D gene ambiguous. The CDR3 sequence is CASSELGKEGTKGYTF. The CDR3 bases are TGTGCCAGCAGTGAATTAGGAAAAGAGGGCACAAAGGGCTACACCTTC.